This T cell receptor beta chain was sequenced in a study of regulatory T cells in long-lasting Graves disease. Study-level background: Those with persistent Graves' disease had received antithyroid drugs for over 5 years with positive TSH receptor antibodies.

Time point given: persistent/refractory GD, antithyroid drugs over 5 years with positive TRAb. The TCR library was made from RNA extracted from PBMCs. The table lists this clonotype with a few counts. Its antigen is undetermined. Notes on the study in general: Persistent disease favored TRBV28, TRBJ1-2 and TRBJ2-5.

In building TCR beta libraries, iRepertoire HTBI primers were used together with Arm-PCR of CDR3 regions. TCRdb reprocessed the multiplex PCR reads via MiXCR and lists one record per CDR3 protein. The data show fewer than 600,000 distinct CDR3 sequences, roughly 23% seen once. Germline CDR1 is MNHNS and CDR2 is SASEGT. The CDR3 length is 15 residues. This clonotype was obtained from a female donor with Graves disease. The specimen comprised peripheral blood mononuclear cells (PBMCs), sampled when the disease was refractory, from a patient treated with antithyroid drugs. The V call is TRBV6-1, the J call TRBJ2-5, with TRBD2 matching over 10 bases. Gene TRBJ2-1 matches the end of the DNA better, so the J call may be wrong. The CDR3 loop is CASSDLPGLAFEQFF. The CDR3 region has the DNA TGTGCCAGCAGTGACTTACCGGGACTAGCGTTTGAGCAGTTCTTC.